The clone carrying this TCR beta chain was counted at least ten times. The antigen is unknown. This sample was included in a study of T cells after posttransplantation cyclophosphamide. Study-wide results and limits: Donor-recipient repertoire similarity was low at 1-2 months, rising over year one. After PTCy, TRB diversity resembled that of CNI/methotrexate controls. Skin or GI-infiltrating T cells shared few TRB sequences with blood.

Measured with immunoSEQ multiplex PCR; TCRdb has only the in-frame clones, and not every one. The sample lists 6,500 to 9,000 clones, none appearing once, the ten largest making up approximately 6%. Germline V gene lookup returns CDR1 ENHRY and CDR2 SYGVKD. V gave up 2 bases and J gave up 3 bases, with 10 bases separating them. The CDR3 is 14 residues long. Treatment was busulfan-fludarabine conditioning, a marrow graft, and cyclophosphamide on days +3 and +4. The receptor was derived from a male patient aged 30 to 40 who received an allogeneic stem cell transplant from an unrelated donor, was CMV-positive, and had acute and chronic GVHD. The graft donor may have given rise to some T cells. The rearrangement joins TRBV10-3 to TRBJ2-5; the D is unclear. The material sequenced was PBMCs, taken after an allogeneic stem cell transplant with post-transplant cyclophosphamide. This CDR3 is CAISEGYSKETQYF. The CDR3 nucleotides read TGTGCCATCAGTGAGGGTTACAGTAAAGAGACCCAGTACTTC.